This TCR beta chain was identified during a study of lymphopenia after photon versus proton radiotherapy. Using immunoSEQ multiplex PCR, the repertoire was profiled, and TCRdb retains in-frame clones only, with some absent. The profile shows under 35,000 clones, approximately 92% of them singletons. The germline gives CDR1 GTSNPN, CDR2 SVGIG (reference sequence). The V end lost 4 bases, the J end lost 4 bases, and 13 bases lay between the germline ends. This CDR3 has 13 residues. For this clone: Antigen: not known.

The study's findings and limits: Proton therapy kept repertoires fairly stable, unlike photons, which gained effector/memory cells. Post-nadir diversity loss with photons came from oligoclonal expansion, particularly CD8+ Temra cells. Authors raise, but do not show, better survival with proton therapy. A bigger post-nadir fall in TCR diversity correlated inversely with survival time in deceased patients.

This rearrangement joins TRBV30 to TRBJ1-2; D is unclear. The sequencing here drew on peripheral blood, taken from a patient treated with proton-based radiotherapy. The clonotype was recovered from a woman between 70 and 85 years old with pancreatic cancer. Some clones in this sample may be carry-over from other donors' samples. The CDR3 nucleotides are TGTGCCTGGACCGGAAGGCCCCCCTATGGCTACACCTTC. Its protein product is CAWTGRPPYGYTF.